One and the same sample provided the 7 T cell receptor beta chains below, sequenced in a study of blood T cell repertoires in COVID-19. Data came from immunoSEQ multiplex PCR; TCRdb stores just in-frame clones and leaves some out. The sample lists 140,000 or so clones; approximately 84% were seen once. The sequenced sample consisted of peripheral blood. The receptors shown here come from a human donor in a cohort sampled during active COVID-19.

The rearrangement joins TRBV6-5 to TRBJ1-2; D unresolved. Germline loops: CDR1 MNHEY, CDR2 SVGAGI. The CDR3 consists of 12 residues. V lost 4 bases to trimming and J lost 8 bases, with 11 bases between them. Here the CDR3 reads CASSSLLEGYTF. CDR3 DNA: TGTGCCAGCAGTTCCCTGTTGGAGGGCTACACCTTC.

J is TRBJ1-5 and V is TRBV6-6; D might be TRBD1 (6 bases). The germline V gene has CDR1 MNHNY and CDR2 SVGAGI (reference sequence). V lost 6 bases and J 5 bases, leaving 17 bases between the germline ends. The CDR3 totals 15 residues. CDR3 amino acids: CASSQDRTFYQPQHF. The DNA for the CDR3 is TGTGCCAGCAGCCAAGACAGGACGTTTTATCAGCCCCAGCATTTT.

As DNA, the CDR3 is TGTGCCAGCAGCTTAATGTGGCGGGGGGCATACGAGCAGTACTTC. This sequence encodes CASSLMWRGAYEQYF. This chain links TRBV7-2 with TRBJ2-7; 8 positions match TRBD2. J lost 4 bases, V lost 2 bases, and 7 bases had no gene match. In germline, CDR1 is SGHTA, CDR2 FQGNSA. The CDR3 contains 15 residues.

The chain links TRBV6-6 to TRBJ1-5; TRBD1 matches at 10 bases. The CDR3 length is 16 residues. The V and J ends lost 5 bases and 6 bases, in that order; junction bases with no gene match: 10. Germline CDR1 is MNHNY and CDR2 is SVGAGI (reference sequence). This CDR3 is CASSTRQGATGQPQHF. The CDR3 region has the DNA TGTGCCAGCAGTACCAGACAGGGGGCGACGGGTCAGCCCCAGCATTTT.

The chain combines TRBV6-5 with TRBJ2-7; TRBD2 aligns across 10 bases. V shed 6 bases, J shed 2 bases, and the junction held 4 bases outside the gene matches. The CDR3 extends over 14 amino acids. The germline V gene has CDR1 MNHEY and CDR2 SVGAGI. The CDR3 reads CASRVAGGPYEQYF. In nucleotides, the CDR3 is TGTGCCAGCAGGGTAGCGGGGGGCCCCTACGAGCAGTACTTC.

V gene TRBV3-1 (or the pseudogene TRBV3-2) combines with J gene TRBJ1-5, with TRBD1 matching over 7 bases. The V gene end was trimmed by 4 bases and the J gene end by 2 bases; junction bases not matched to a gene: 5. The CDR3 runs to 15 residues. From germline, CDR1 is LGHDT and CDR2 YNNKEL (reference sequence). DNA for the CDR3: TGTGCCAGCAGCCTCGGACAGGTAGGCAATCAGCCCCAGCATTTT. Protein: CASSLGQVGNQPQHF.

This sequence joins TRBV27 and TRBJ1-4; D possibly corresponds to TRBD1 (5 bases). Trimming stripped 4 bases from V and 1 base from J, with 7 bases between. Germline values: CDR1 MNHEY, CDR2 SMNVEV (reference sequence). CDR3 size: 14 residues. CDR3 sequence (DNA): TGTGCCAGCAGTTCAGGACAAACTAATGAAAAACTGTTTTTT. This codes for CASSSGQTNEKLFF. The whole variable domain, remainder taken from reference TRBV27 and TRBJ1-4, is EAQVTQNPRYLITVTGKKLTVTCSQNMNHEYMSWYRQDPGLGLRQIYYSMNVEVTDKGDVPEGYKVSRKEKRNFPLILESPSPNQTSLYFCASSSGQTNEKLFFGSGTQLSVL.